The 10 T cell receptor beta chains below all came from one sample that was sequenced in a study of OX40 agonist ivuxolimab in advanced cancers. Profiling relied on immunoSEQ multiplex PCR, and the TCRdb table lists in-frame clones only, not all of them. The data show approximately 41,000 clones, with about 85% seen just once and 2.5% to 3% held by the top ten. The input for sequencing was CD4+ or CD8+ T cells sorted from blood, taken in a trial of the OX40 agonist ivuxolimab. These receptors came from an adult with an advanced solid tumor such as melanoma, head and neck, liver or kidney cancer.

The chain carries TRBV28 and TRBJ1-1; no clear D gene. V lost 5 bases and J lost 7, with 20 bases in between. Germline V gives CDR1 MDHEN, CDR2 SYDVKM. The CDR3 extends over 15 amino acids. Here the CDR3 DNA reads TGTGCCAGCAGTGGAGCACAGTCAGGCCTCGGTGAAGCTTTCTTT. Translating it yields CASSGAQSGLGEAFF.

This rearrangement joins TRBV7-6 to TRBJ2-5; possible D gene TRBD2, 6 bases. This CDR3 contains 13 residues. V lost 3 bases and J 4 bases, leaving 9 bases between the germline ends. Germline V gene lookup returns CDR1 SGHVS and CDR2 FNYEAQ. The CDR3, as DNA: TGTGCCAGCAGCTTGAGGGGAGGAGAGACCCAGTACTTC. Translation gives CASSLRGGETQYF.

This clone was recorded only once. The chain carries TRBV7-9 and TRBJ2-7; D unclear. Per the germline V gene, CDR1 is SEHNR and CDR2 is FQNEAQ (reference sequence). The CDR3 has 12 residues. With 4 bases removed from V and 3 bases from J, the gap between germline ends came to 7 bases. This CDR3 is CASSSNSYEQYF. The DNA for the CDR3 is TGTGCCAGCAGCTCAAACAGCTACGAGCAGTACTTC.

The V and J genes are TRBV4-1 and TRBJ1-4; D is unresolved. The V gene lost 0 bases and the J gene lost 9 bases, with 11 bases spanning the gap. The CDR3 runs to 14 residues. Germline values: CDR1 MGHRA, CDR2 YSYEKL. CDR3 bases: TGCGCCAGCAGCCAAGATGAAGGTCGGAAAAAACTGTTTTTT. Its protein is CASSQDEGRKKLFF.

This chain uses TRBV30 with TRBJ2-7; D gene ambiguous. The germline V and J ends were trimmed by 1 base and 11 bases, with 12 bases remaining between them. Germline V gene lookup returns CDR1 GTSNPN and CDR2 SVGIG (reference sequence). The CDR3 is 11 amino acids. CDR3 DNA sequence: TGTGCCTGGAGTGGACGAGTGGCCAAGTACTTC. Amino acid sequence: CAWSGRVAKYF.

CDR3 residues: CASSGQGRGELFF. The CDR3 region has the DNA TGTGCCAGCAGTGGCCAGGGTCGAGGGGAGCTGTTTTTT. The chain links TRBV2 to TRBJ2-2; maybe TRBD1 (5 bases). Germline CDR1 SNHLY, CDR2 FYNNEI. CDR3 length equals 13 residues. Trimming shortened V by 4 bases and J by 8 bases, and 11 bases separated the two germline ends.

V and J are TRBV7-8 and TRBJ2-5; TRBD2 agrees at 7 bases. CDR3 size: 17 residues. V shed 1 base, J shed 6 bases, and the junction held 14 bases outside the gene matches. Germline-derived CDR1 and CDR2 are SGHVS and FQNEAQ. The CDR3 DNA reads as TGTGCCAGCAGCTTAGGTGGGACTACCCGGGACTTACAGACCCAGTACTTC. It codes for CASSLGGTTRDLQTQYF. Full variable domain (rest looked up from reference TRBV7-8 and TRBJ2-5): GAGVSQSPRYKVAKRGQDVALRCDPISGHVSLFWYQQALGQGPEFLTYFQNEAQLDKSGLPSDRFFAERPEGSVSTLKIQRTQQEDSAVYLCASSLGGTTRDLQTQYFGPGTRLLVL.

This chain links TRBV7-8 with TRBJ1-3; TRBD1 agrees at 7 bases. The V and J ends lost 2 bases and 0 bases, in that order; junction bases with no gene match: 10. Germline V gene sequence: CDR1 SGHVS, CDR2 FQNEAQ. This CDR3 region has 18 residues. The CDR3 nucleotides are TGTGCCAGCAGCTTAAACAGGGCAGGGGGGTCCTCTGGAAACACCATATATTTT. It translates to CASSLNRAGGSSGNTIYF.

This rearrangement joins TRBV18 to TRBJ1-4; 8 bases line up with TRBD1. V lost 2 bases, J lost 6 bases, and 2 bases stayed unmatched. The CDR3 consists of 14 residues. Germline CDR1 and CDR2: KGHSH and LQKENI. The CDR3 region is CASSPDRGDEKLFF. The CDR3 coding sequence is TGTGCCAGCTCACCAGACAGGGGTGATGAAAAACTGTTTTTT. Together with reference TRBV18 and TRBJ1-4, the CDR3 gives the full variable domain: NAGVMQNPRHLVRRRGQEARLRCSPMKGHSHVYWYRQLPEEGLKFMVYLQKENIIDESGMPKERFSAEFPKEGPSILRIQQVVRGDSAAYFCASSPDRGDEKLFFGSGTQLSVL.

This clone was picked up one time. The V gene is TRBV10-3, the J gene TRBJ2-5; 7 nucleotides align to TRBD2. The trim removed 11 bases at V and 5 bases at J, leaving 8 bases unmatched. CDR1 is ENHRY, CDR2 SYGVKD, per germline. The CDR3 totals 12 residues. Here the CDR3 reads CASTEGGETQYF. CDR3 coding DNA: TGTGCCTCCACCGAGGGAGGGGAGACCCAGTACTTC.